The rows below give T cell receptor beta chains drawn from one sample of a study of cytomegalovirus exposure and HLA in healthy donors. Only in-frame clones appear in the TCRdb table, and some are missing; sequencing was by immunoSEQ multiplex PCR. Found here are about 130,000 clones, about 74% of them singletons; the top ten hold approximately 5%. The specimen sequenced was PBMCs. The receptor set was obtained from a woman in her forties or fifties in good health and CMV-seropositive. Both conserved end residues are part of each CDR3. D genes are given only for firm matches. Size values are once, few and many counts, or a class for expanded clones, and some rows have none.

>TRBD1|-|TRBV7-9|TRBJ2-6
CASAGTGPSGANVLTF
TGTGCCAGCGCCGGGACAGGGCCCTCTGGGGCCAACGTCCTGACTTTC
>TRBD2|-|TRBV6-6|TRBJ2-7
CASRERSAGGEQYF
TGTGCCAGCAGGGAAAGGTCCGCCGGGGGGGAGCAGTACTTC
>-|-|TRBV11-2|TRBJ1-1
CASSFLQGTEAFF
TGTGCCAGCAGCTTCCTCCAGGGCACTGAAGCTTTCTTC
>TRBD1|-|TRBV4-3|TRBJ1-4
CASSQEGTGINEKLLF
TGCGCCAGCAGCCAAGAAGGGACAGGGATTAATGAAAAACTGCTTTTT
>-|once|TRBV19|TRBJ1-5
CASSPRTGSYSNQPQHF
TGTGCCAGTAGCCCCCGTACGGGATCTTATAGCAATCAGCCCCAGCATTTT
>TRBD2|-|TRBV2|TRBJ2-7
CASSRLASSYEQYF
TGTGCCAGCAGCAGACTAGCGAGCTCCTACGAGCAGTACTTC
>TRBD2|-|TRBV5-1|TRBJ2-1
CASSRPGLAGGYNEQFF
TGCGCCAGCAGCCGTCCGGGACTAGCGGGGGGGTACAATGAGCAGTTCTTC
>TRBD1|once|TRBV29-1|TRBJ2-1
CSLRTGNNEQFF
TGCAGCCTCCGGACAGGGAACAATGAGCAGTTCTTC
>TRBD1|-|TRBV29-1|TRBJ2-5
CSVTPGQGADETQYF
TGCAGCGTAACCCCGGGACAGGGGGCTGATGAGACCCAGTACTTC
>-|-|TRBV7-2|TRBJ1-1
CASSPSTAQNTEAFF
TGTGCCAGCAGCCCCAGTACCGCACAGAACACTGAAGCTTTCTTT
>TRBD1|-|TRBV10-3|TRBJ2-5
CAIRGQGAETQYF
TGTGCCATCAGGGGACAGGGGGCGGAGACCCAGTACTTC
>TRBD1|-|TRBV11-3|TRBJ1-1
CASSPGQGRTEAFF
TGTGCCAGCAGCCCGGGACAGGGGAGAACTGAAGCTTTCTTT
>TRBD1|-|TRBV2|TRBJ1-1
CASSENRGTEAFF
TGTGCCAGCAGTGAGAACAGGGGGACTGAAGCTTTCTTT
>-|-|TRBV28|TRBJ1-2
CASSLVSLQNYGYTF
TGTGCCAGCAGTTTAGTCAGCCTACAGAACTATGGCTACACCTTC
>-|-|TRBV1|TRBJ2-7
CTSSHSFEQYF
TGCACCAGCAGCCACTCCTTCGAGCAGTACTTC
>TRBD1|-|TRBV14|TRBJ1-1
CASSQAGQGLSMNTEAFF
TGTGCCAGCAGCCAAGCCGGACAGGGGCTCTCAATGAACACTGAAGCTTTCTTT
>-|-|TRBV6-6|TRBJ1-1
CASRPALGLGTEAFF
TGTGCCAGCAGGCCGGCCCTTGGGCTGGGCACTGAAGCTTTCTTT
>TRBD1|-|TRBV5-6|TRBJ1-4
CASSSRTGVEKLFF
TGTGCCAGCAGCTCCCGGACAGGGGTCGAAAAACTGTTTTTT
>TRBD2|-|TRBV7-2|TRBJ2-5
CASSWGRTSGGAETQYF
TGTGCCAGCAGCTGGGGCAGGACTAGCGGGGGGGCGGAGACCCAGTACTTC
>-|-|TRBV5-6|TRBJ2-5
CPSSLATNLWETQYF
TGTCCCAGCAGCTTGGCTACTAACCTTTGGGAGACCCAGTACTTC
>TRBD1|-|TRBV30|TRBJ1-5
CAWSVGNRGNQPQHF
TGTGCCTGGAGTGTAGGTAACAGGGGTAATCAGCCCCAGCATTTT
>TRBD1|once|TRBV6-5|TRBJ1-2
CASRATGAYGYTF
TGTGCCAGCAGAGCGACAGGGGCCTATGGCTACACCTTC
>TRBD1|-|TRBV5-4|TRBJ1-2
CATNERTGYGYTF
TGTGCCACAAACGAGCGGACAGGCTATGGCTACACCTTC
>TRBD1|-|TRBV5-1|TRBJ1-6
CASSLTGQVSSYNSPLHF
TGCGCCAGCAGCCTGACCGGACAGGTTAGCTCCTATAATTCACCCCTCCACTTT
>TRBD2|few|TRBV15|TRBJ2-1
CATSRAPGGSYEQFF
TGTGCCACCAGCAGAGCCCCCGGGGGGAGCTATGAGCAGTTCTTC
>TRBD1|-|TRBV2|TRBJ2-7
CASSVRPGQTYEQYF
TGTGCCAGCAGTGTCCGGCCGGGACAGACCTACGAGCAGTACTTC
>TRBD1|-|TRBV2|TRBJ2-6
CASSVDRAGANVLTF
TGTGCCAGCAGTGTGGACAGGGCTGGGGCCAACGTCCTGACTTTC
>-|-|TRBV7-9|TRBJ1-2
CASSFTGTTFYGYTF
TGTGCCAGCAGCTTTACCGGGACAACATTCTATGGCTACACCTTC
>TRBD1|-|TRBV6-5|TRBJ1-1
CASSYPGTGEEAFF
TGTGCCAGCAGTTACCCGGGGACAGGGGAAGAAGCTTTCTTT
>TRBD2|-|TRBV29-1|TRBJ2-1
CSVVATSGSGVFF
TGCAGCGTTGTGGCGACTAGCGGGTCAGGGGTGTTCTTC